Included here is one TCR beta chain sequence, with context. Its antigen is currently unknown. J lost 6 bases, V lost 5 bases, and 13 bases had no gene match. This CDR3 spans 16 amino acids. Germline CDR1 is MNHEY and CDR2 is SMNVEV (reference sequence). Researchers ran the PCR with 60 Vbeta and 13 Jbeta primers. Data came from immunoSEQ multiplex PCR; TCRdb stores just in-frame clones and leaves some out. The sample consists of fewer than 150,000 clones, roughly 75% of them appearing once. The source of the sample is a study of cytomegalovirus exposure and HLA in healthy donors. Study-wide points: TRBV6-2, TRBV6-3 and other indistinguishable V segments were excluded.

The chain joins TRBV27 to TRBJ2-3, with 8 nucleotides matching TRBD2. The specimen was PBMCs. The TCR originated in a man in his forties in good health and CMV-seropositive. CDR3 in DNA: TGTGCCAGCAGTCCGCGTCGACTAGCGTCAACGGATACGCAGTATTTT. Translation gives CASSPRRLASTDTQYF.